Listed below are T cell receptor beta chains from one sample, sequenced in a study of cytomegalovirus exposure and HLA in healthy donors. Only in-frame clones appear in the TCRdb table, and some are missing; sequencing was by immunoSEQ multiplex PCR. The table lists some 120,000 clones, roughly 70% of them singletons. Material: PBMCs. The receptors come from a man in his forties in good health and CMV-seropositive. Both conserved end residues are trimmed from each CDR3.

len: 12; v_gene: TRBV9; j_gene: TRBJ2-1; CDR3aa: ASSSRLQFNEQF
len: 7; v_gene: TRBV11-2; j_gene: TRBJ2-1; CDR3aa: ASSTLPV
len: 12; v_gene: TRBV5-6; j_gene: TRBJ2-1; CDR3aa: ASSLLREVNEQF
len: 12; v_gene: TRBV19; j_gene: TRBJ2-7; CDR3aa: ASSMSGGTYEQY
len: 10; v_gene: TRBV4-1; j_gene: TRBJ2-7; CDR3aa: ASSGSSYEQY
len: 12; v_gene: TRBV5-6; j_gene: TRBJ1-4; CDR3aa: ASSLYQANEKLF
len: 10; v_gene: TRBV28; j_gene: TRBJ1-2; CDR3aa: ASSLVDTGYT
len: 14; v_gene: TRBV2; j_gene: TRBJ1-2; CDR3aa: ASSESQARATYGYT
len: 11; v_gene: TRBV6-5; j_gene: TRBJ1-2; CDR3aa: ASSKAGYYGYT
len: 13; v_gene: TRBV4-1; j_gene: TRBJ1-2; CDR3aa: ASSVRQGNNYGYT
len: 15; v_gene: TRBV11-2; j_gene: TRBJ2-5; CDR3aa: ASSLDQGKRVEETQY
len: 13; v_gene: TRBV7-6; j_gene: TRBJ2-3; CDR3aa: ASSLRPGKTDTQY
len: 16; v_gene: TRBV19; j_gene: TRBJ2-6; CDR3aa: ASSNIRTGSSGANVLT
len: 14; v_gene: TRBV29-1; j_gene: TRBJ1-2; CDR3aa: SAYGTGGTIGYGYT
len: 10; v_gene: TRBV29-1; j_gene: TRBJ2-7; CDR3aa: SVEGRGYEQY
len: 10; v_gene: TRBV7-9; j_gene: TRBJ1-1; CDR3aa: ASSLVQGEAF
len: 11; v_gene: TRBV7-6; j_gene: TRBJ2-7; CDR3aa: ASSPEVSYEQY
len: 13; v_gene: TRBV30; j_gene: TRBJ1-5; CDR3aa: AWSEGQGRNQPQH
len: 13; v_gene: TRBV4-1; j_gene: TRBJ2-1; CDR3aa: ASSHFVTNHNEQF
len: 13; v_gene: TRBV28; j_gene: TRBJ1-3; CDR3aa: ASSLAQGSGNTIY
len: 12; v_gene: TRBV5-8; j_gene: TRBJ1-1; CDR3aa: ASSGRQVNTEAF
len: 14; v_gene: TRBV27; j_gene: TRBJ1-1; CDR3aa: ASSLVSAGLNTEAF
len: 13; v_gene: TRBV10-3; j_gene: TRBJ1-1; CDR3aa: AISEMGHANTEAF
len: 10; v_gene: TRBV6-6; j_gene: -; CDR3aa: ASSPQGREQY
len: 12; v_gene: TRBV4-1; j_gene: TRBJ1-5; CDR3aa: ASSQSSGDQPQH
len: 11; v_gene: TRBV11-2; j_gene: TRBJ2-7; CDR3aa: ASSTGVSYEQY
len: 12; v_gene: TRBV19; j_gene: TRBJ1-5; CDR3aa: ASTRPGYNQPQH
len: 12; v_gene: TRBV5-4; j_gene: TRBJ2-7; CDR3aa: ASSLDGQSYEQY
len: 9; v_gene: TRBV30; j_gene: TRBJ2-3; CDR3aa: AWDGADTQY
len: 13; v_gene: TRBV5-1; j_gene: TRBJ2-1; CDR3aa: ASSLASDHLSEQF
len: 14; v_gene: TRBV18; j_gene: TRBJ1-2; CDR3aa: ASSPGTGQLNYGYT
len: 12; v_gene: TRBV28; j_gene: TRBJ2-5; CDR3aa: ASCRDRVCETQY
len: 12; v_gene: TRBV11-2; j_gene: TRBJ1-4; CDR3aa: ASSPDRVNEKLF
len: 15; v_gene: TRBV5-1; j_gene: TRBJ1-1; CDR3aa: ASSSGQGALMNTEAF
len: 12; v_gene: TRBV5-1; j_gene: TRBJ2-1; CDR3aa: ASSLAYGDREQF
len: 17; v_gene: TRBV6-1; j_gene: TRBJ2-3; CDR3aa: ASSEAQTSGGAYTDTQY
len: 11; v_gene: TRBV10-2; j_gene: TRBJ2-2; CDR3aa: ASSGQGDGELF
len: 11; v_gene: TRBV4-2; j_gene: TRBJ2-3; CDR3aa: ASSQTGTDTQY
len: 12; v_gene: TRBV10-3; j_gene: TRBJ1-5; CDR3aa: AISEGLVMQPQH
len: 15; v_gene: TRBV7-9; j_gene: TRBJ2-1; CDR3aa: ASSLAPTGLPYNEQF
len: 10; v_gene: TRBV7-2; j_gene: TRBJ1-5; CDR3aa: ASSQGTEPQH
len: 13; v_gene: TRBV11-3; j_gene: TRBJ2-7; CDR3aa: ASSKTGTGIYEQY
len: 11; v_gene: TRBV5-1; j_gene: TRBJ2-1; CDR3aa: ASSVSMGAEQF
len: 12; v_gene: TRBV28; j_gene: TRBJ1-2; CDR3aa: ASSLGARKGGYT
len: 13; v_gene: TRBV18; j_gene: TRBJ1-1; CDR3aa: ASSPQPVRNTEAF
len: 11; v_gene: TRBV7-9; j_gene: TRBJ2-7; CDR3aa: ASSLGTGGEQY
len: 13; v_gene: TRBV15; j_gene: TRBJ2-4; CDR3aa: ATSRPYRGVYIQY
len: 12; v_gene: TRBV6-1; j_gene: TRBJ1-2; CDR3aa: ASSEVGGAYGYT
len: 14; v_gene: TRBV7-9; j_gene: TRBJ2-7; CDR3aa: ASSLAARGTVYEQY
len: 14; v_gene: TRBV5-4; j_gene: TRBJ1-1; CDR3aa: ASSHLGGALGTEAF
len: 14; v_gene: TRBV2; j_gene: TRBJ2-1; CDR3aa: ASRRGLAGVRNEQF